The 29 T cell receptor beta chains presented below share a single source sample, sequenced in a study of cytomegalovirus exposure and HLA in healthy donors. The table came from immunoSEQ multiplex PCR; TCRdb's copy has only in-frame clones and leaves some out. Of 60,000 to 70,000 clones listed, around 89% are singletons. Sample: PBMCs. The origin of the receptors is a young woman in good health and CMV-seronegative.

Note on this clone: The junction departs from germline at one end; a sequencing error may be responsible. The chain has TRBV7-2 and TRBJ2-7; 8 bases agree with TRBD2. The length of the CDR3 is 14 residues. Germline V gene lookup returns CDR1 SGHTA and CDR2 FQGNSA. Written as DNA, the CDR3 is TGTGCCAGCAGCGTAGCGGGGAGGTCCTACGAGCAGTACTTC. Translated, it gives CASSVAGRSYEQYF.

The V call is TRBV6-1, the J call TRBJ2-7, with D possibly TRBD1 on 6 matching bases. The CDR3 has 15 amino acids. V gave up 1 base and J gave up 3 bases, with 13 bases separating them. Germline V gene data show CDR1 as MNHNS and CDR2 as SASEGT. The CDR3, as DNA: TGTGCCAGCAGTGAAGGTTTGGACAGACTCTACGAGCAGTACTTC. It encodes CASSEGLDRLYEQYF.

The rearrangement links TRBV9 to TRBJ2-3, with D perhaps TRBD2 (7 bases). The length of the CDR3 is 17 residues. V was shortened by 4 bases and J by 6 bases, with 24 bases between the two germline ends. The V gene's germline CDR1 is SGDLS and CDR2 YYNGEE. The CDR3 DNA reads as TGTGCCAGCAGCTTCGCCCCCCGGGGGGCCCCCGGGGATACGCAGTATTTT. Translated, it gives CASSFAPRGAPGDTQYF.

The chain combines TRBV4-2 with TRBJ1-6, with D possibly TRBD1 on 6 matching bases. The CDR3 has 16 residues. V dropped 0 bases and J dropped 6 bases, with 12 bases sitting between them. Germline CDR1 LGHNA, CDR2 YNFKEQ. The CDR3 here is CASSQEMGAPNSPLHF. The CDR3 DNA follows: TGTGCCAGCAGCCAAGAGATGGGGGCTCCTAATTCACCCCTCCACTTT.

This rearrangement joins TRBV13 to TRBJ2-5; 10 bases fit TRBD1. Germline loops: CDR1 PRHDT, CDR2 FYEKMQ (reference sequence). The V and J ends lost 5 bases and 4 bases, in that order; junction bases with no gene match: 13. The CDR3 runs 17 residues. The CDR3 sequence is CASSTWDRGFLGETQYF. The DNA of the CDR3 is TGTGCCAGCAGCACGTGGGACAGGGGTTTCCTGGGAGAGACCCAGTACTTC. Filled out from reference TRBV13 and TRBJ2-5, the complete variable domain reads AAGVIQSPRHLIKEKRETATLKCYPIPRHDTVYWYQQGPGQDPQFLISFYEKMQSDKGSIPDRFSAQQFSDYHSELNMSSLELGDSALYFCASSTWDRGFLGETQYFGPGTRLLVL.

The chain combines TRBV27 with TRBJ2-3; TRBD2 aligns across 11 bases. This CDR3 region has 17 residues. From germline, CDR1 is MNHEY and CDR2 SMNVEV (reference sequence). Germline trimming cut 6 bases from V and 0 bases from J; bases unmatched to any gene: 8. Here the CDR3 reads CASSRSGREASTDTQYF. The CDR3 DNA reads TGTGCCAGCAGCCGTAGCGGGAGGGAGGCTAGCACAGATACGCAGTATTTT.

The J gene is TRBJ2-7, the V gene TRBV5-1; no clear D. The V end lost 0 bases, the J end lost 7 bases, and 17 bases lay between the germline ends. CDR3 length: 15 amino acids. Per the germline V gene, CDR1 is SGHRS and CDR2 is YFSETQ. The CDR3 is CASSLDDEATWEQYF. CDR3 nucleotide sequence: TGCGCCAGCAGCTTGGATGATGAAGCCACGTGGGAGCAGTACTTC.

The V call is TRBV7-2, the J call TRBJ1-3; 8 bases align to TRBD1. V was pared by 5 bases and J by 0 bases, with 9 bases of the junction left unmatched. The CDR3 runs to 17 residues. In germline, CDR1 is SGHTA, CDR2 FQGNSA. The CDR3 sequence: CASSPADRAFSGNTIYF. As DNA, the CDR3 is TGTGCCAGCAGCCCAGCGGACAGGGCCTTCTCTGGAAACACCATATATTTT.

The chain joins TRBV19 to TRBJ1-3; D is ambiguous. The CDR3 consists of 15 residues. The V gene lost 7 bases and the J gene lost 0 bases, with 13 bases spanning the gap. The germline V gene has CDR1 LNHDA and CDR2 SQIVND (reference sequence). The CDR3 is CASTERSRSGNTIYF. CDR3 nucleotide sequence: TGTGCCAGTACCGAAAGATCGCGCTCTGGAAACACCATATATTTT. Variable domain in full (rest from reference TRBV19 and TRBJ1-3): DGGITQSPKYLFRKEGQNVTLSCEQNLNHDAMYWYRQDPGQGLRLIYYSQIVNDFQKGDIAEGYSVSREKKESFPLTVTSAQKNPTAFYLCASTERSRSGNTIYFGEGSWLTVV.

The chain combines TRBV9 with TRBJ1-2; 9 nucleotides line up with TRBD1. CDR1 and CDR2 from the germline V gene are SGDLS and YYNGEE. V was pared by 3 bases and J by 0 bases, with 6 bases of the junction left unmatched. There are 16 residues in the CDR3. This chain's CDR3 is CASSEGQGLSNYGYTF. The CDR3 DNA sequence: TGTGCCAGCAGCGAGGGACAGGGCCTTTCTAACTATGGCTACACCTTC.

The J gene is TRBJ1-2, the V gene TRBV7-6, with a weak D call TRBD1 (5 bases). V was shortened by 5 bases and J by 1 base, with 14 bases between the two germline ends. The CDR3 has 15 residues. Germline V CDR1 and CDR2: SGHVS, FNYEAQ. The CDR3 loop is CASSPGRGFNYGYTF. Here the CDR3 DNA reads TGTGCCAGCAGCCCGGGACGGGGGTTTAACTATGGCTACACCTTC.

The chain has TRBV5-1 and TRBJ1-1; D is perhaps TRBD1 (5 bases). Germline V gene lookup returns CDR1 SGHRS and CDR2 YFSETQ. The CDR3 is made up of 17 amino acids. Trimming cost V 4 bases and J 1 base, with 20 bases left between them. CDR3 loop: CASSLNLRPQGNTEAFF. In nucleotides, the CDR3 is TGCGCCAGCAGCCTCAATCTACGTCCTCAGGGGAACACTGAAGCTTTCTTT.

The rearrangement links TRBV15 to TRBJ1-1; D perhaps matches TRBD1 (5 bases). Germline values: CDR1 LNHNV, CDR2 YYDKDF (reference sequence). Trimming shortened V by 0 bases and J by 5 bases, and 10 bases separated the two germline ends. The CDR3 has 14 residues. The CDR3 DNA follows: TGTGCCACCAGCAGAGACGGGGGAGGAACTGAAGCTTTCTTT. Translation: CATSRDGGGTEAFF.

The chain joins TRBV10-3 to TRBJ2-3; weak D call: TRBD1 (6 bases). Germline CDR1 ENHRY, CDR2 SYGVKD. Trimming removed 3 bases at V and 1 base at J, with 11 bases between. This CDR3 is 15 amino acids long. CDR3 nucleotides: TGTGCCATCAGTGATCCGGGACACCGCACAGATACGCAGTATTTT. Translating it yields CAISDPGHRTDTQYF.

The chain uses TRBV2 and TRBJ1-1; D might be TRBD1 (6 bases). Trimming took off 9 bases at V and 7 bases at J, with 15 bases between the two ends. CDR3 length: 12 residues. Germline V gene data show CDR1 as SNHLY and CDR2 as FYNNEI. The CDR3 region has the DNA TGTGCCAGGGGAGCAGGGGCCGGTGAAGCTTTCTTT. Translation: CARGAGAGEAFF.

V is TRBV19 and J is TRBJ1-1; no definite D call. In germline, CDR1 is LNHDA, CDR2 SQIVND (reference sequence). The CDR3 is 14 residues long. Trimming removed 5 bases from V and 4 bases from J, with 14 bases in between. The CDR3 protein is CASSLVWRTTEAFF. CDR3 sequence (DNA): TGTGCCAGTAGTTTAGTTTGGAGGACCACTGAAGCTTTCTTT.

V usage is TRBV5-4 and J usage is TRBJ2-1, with 12 bases identical to TRBD2. This CDR3 region has 15 residues. Germline values: CDR1 SGHNT, CDR2 YYREEE (reference sequence). The V and J ends lost 4 bases and 8 bases, in that order; junction bases with no gene match: 7. CDR3 nucleotides: TGTGCCAGCAGCCCCGGACTAGCGGGAATCTATGAGCAGTTCTTC. Amino acid sequence: CASSPGLAGIYEQFF.

The chain combines TRBV6-1 with TRBJ2-1, with TRBD2 matching over 7 bases. CDR3 length equals 14 residues. The V gene's germline CDR1 is MNHNS and CDR2 SASEGT. V shed 9 bases, J shed 3 bases, and the junction held 8 bases outside the gene matches. Here the CDR3 DNA reads TGTGCCAGGGGAGGCGCTAGCGGCTACAATGAGCAGTTCTTC. This encodes CARGGASGYNEQFF.

This clone occurred once. V and J are TRBV30 and TRBJ2-3, with 10 nucleotides matching TRBD2. Germline CDR1 GTSNPN, CDR2 SVGIG (reference sequence). Germline trimming cut 2 bases from V and 1 base from J; bases unmatched to any gene: 6. The CDR3 contains 16 residues. The CDR3 DNA follows: TGTGCCTGGAGTCCCTGGACTAGCGGACGCACAGATACGCAGTATTTT. Protein product: CAWSPWTSGRTDTQYF. Filled out from reference TRBV30 and TRBJ2-3, the complete variable domain reads SQTIHQWPATLVQPVGSPLSLECTVEGTSNPNLYWYRQAAGRGLQLLFYSVGIGQISSEVPQNLSASRPQDRQFILSSKKLLLSDSGFYLCAWSPWTSGRTDTQYFGPGTRLTVL.

Only a few counts were recorded for this clone. The rearrangement links TRBV11-3 to TRBJ2-1; a weak D match, TRBD2 (6 bases). Germline CDR1 reads SGHNT; CDR2 reads YENEEA. The CDR3 runs to 16 residues. Trimming took 3 bases from V and 0 from J, leaving 12 bases between them. DNA for the CDR3: TGTGCCAGCAGCTTTGGAGGGCCGGACTCCTACAATGAGCAGTTCTTC. This sequence encodes CASSFGGPDSYNEQFF.

The chain is built from TRBV12-5 and TRBJ2-2; 8 bases are shared with TRBD2. This CDR3 is built from 14 residues. Germline V gives CDR1 LGHNT, CDR2 FRNRAP. With 6 bases clipped from V and 0 bases from J, the junction kept 0 bases outside the gene matches. For the CDR3, the DNA is TGTGCTAGTGGCGGGGGGGCGAACACCGGGGAGCTGTTTTTT. Residues: CASGGGANTGELFF.

As DNA, the CDR3 is TGTGCCAGTAGCATTGGGCAGGGGTCCTACGAGCAGTACTTC. It translates to CASSIGQGSYEQYF. This sequence joins TRBV19 and TRBJ2-7; a weak D match, TRBD1 (6 bases). There are 14 residues in the CDR3. Trimming shortened V by 6 bases and J by 1 base, and 13 bases separated the two germline ends. Germline V gene lookup returns CDR1 LNHDA and CDR2 SQIVND (reference sequence).

This chain uses TRBV4-2 with TRBJ2-3; possible D gene TRBD1, 6 bases. Trimming left V 3 bases short and J 2 bases short, with 18 bases between. This CDR3 has 17 amino acids. The germline CDR1 and CDR2 sequences are LGHNA and YNFKEQ. As DNA, the CDR3 is TGTGCCAGCAGCCACCAAAGGGGGACCGGCAACACAGATACGCAGTATTTT. Translating it yields CASSHQRGTGNTDTQYF.

CDR3 protein: CASSRQQLIQGRSQYF. CDR3 nucleotide sequence: TGTGCCAGCAGTCGACAACAACTAATACAGGGACGTTCGCAGTATTTT. V is TRBV2 and J is TRBJ2-3; tentatively, D is TRBD1 (6 bases). Trimming removed 5 bases from V and 10 bases from J, with 25 bases in between. The CDR3 is 16 residues long. Looked up from germline, CDR1 is SNHLY and CDR2 is FYNNEI.

The chain links TRBV19 to TRBJ2-3, with TRBD1 identical over 10 bases. Trimming removed 5 bases from V and 6 bases from J; junction bases left unmatched: 14. The CDR3 runs 17 residues. In germline, CDR1 is LNHDA, CDR2 SQIVND (reference sequence). The CDR3 bases are TGTGCCAGTAGTGCATTACCGGGACAGGGGATGACGGATACGCAGTATTTT. It yields the protein CASSALPGQGMTDTQYF.

CDR3 coding DNA: TGTGCCAGCAGCCGAAATGGAGAGGCCGGTCAGCCCCAGCATTTT. Translated, it gives CASSRNGEAGQPQHF. The chain combines TRBV7-9 with TRBJ1-5; unclear D gene. This CDR3 has 15 amino acids. CDR1 is SEHNR and CDR2 is FQNEAQ in the germline V gene (reference sequence). Trimming left V 5 bases short and J 6 bases short, with 17 bases between.

The chain recombines TRBV4-3 with TRBJ1-5; D is undetermined. The CDR3 sequence is 16 residues long. The V and J ends lost 0 bases and 0 bases respectively, with 9 bases between them. Germline CDR1 reads LGHNA; CDR2 reads YSLEER. This CDR3 is CASSQDLSYSNQPQHF. The CDR3 DNA sequence: TGCGCCAGCAGCCAAGATCTAAGTTATAGCAATCAGCCCCAGCATTTT.

The genes are TRBV7-2 and TRBJ1-1, with a weak D call TRBD1 (6 bases). Deletions cut 5 bases from V and 11 bases from J, with 21 bases between. The CDR3 is 14 residues long. CDR1 SGHTA and CDR2 FQGNSA come from the germline V gene. Written as DNA, the CDR3 is TGTGCCAGCAGCATACTTCCGGACAGTCGAGTTGCTTTCTTT. This encodes CASSILPDSRVAFF. The whole variable domain, filled in from reference TRBV7-2 and TRBJ1-1, reads GAGVSQSPSNKVTEKGKDVELRCDPISGHTALYWYRQSLGQGLEFLIYFQGNSAPDKSGLPSDRFSAERTGGSVSTLTIQRTQQEDSAVYLCASSILPDSRVAFFGQGTRLTVV.

This rearrangement joins TRBV5-4 to TRBJ2-7; D gene uncertain. V lost 0 bases and J 2 bases, leaving 12 bases between the germline ends. This CDR3 region has 15 residues. Germline V CDR1 and CDR2: SGHNT, YYREEE (reference sequence). CDR3 DNA sequence: TGTGCCAGCAGCTTGGCCTTCGGTTCTGCCTACGAGCAGTACTTC. Encoded protein: CASSLAFGSAYEQYF. The entire variable domain, with the rest obtained from reference TRBV5-4 and TRBJ2-7, is as follows: ETGVTQSPTHLIKTRGQQVTLRCSSQSGHNTVSWYQQALGQGPQFIFQYYREEENGRGNFPPRFSGLQFPNYSSELNVNALELDDSALYLCASSLAFGSAYEQYFGPGTRLTVT.